Sequencing of this T cell receptor (beta chain) was carried out in a study of T cells after yellow fever vaccination. The CDR3 spans 16 residues. J was trimmed by 5 bases and V by 0 bases; bases with no gene match: 8. CDR1 is SGHRS, CDR2 YFSETQ, per germline. This clonotype was detected ten times or more. MiXCR, run by TCRdb on the 5' RACE reads, gives a single entry per CDR3 protein. The sample yields approximately 32,000 distinct CDR3 sequences, 4.4% seen once. This clonotype was obtained from a man aged 25 to 40 who received the YFV17D yellow fever vaccine. The sample was CD8+ T cells sorted from PBMCs, taken 5 days after the yellow fever booster vaccination. The chain links TRBV5-1 to TRBJ2-3; the match to TRBD2 covers 8 bases. The CDR3 loop is CASSLAQSGSGDTQYF. DNA for the CDR3: TGCGCCAGCAGCTTGGCCCAGAGCGGGAGTGGAGATACGCAGTATTTT. Variable domain in full (rest from reference TRBV5-1 and TRBJ2-3): KAGVTQTPRYLIKTRGQQVTLSCSPISGHRSVSWYQQTPGQGLQFLFEYFSETQRNKGNFPGRFSGRQFSNSRSEMNVSTLELGDSALYLCASSLAQSGSGDTQYFGPGTRLTVL.